What follows are 8 T cell receptor beta chains derived from one specimen sequenced in a study of beta chain features in type 1 diabetes. The whole isolated RNA underwent reverse transcription, so sequencing captured expressed TCRB transcripts. Profiled with immunoSEQ multiplex PCR; TCRdb holds only in-frame clones, not every one. The data contain nearly 700,000 clones, around an eighth of them singletons. Whole-study results and caveats: Moderate but significant shortening of TCRB CDR3s was recorded in all four CD4+ subsets from Type 1 diabetes patients.

These receptors are not linked to any known antigen. The sequenced sample consisted of naive CD4+ T cells from blood. These receptors were collected from a man between 18 and 29 years old with type 1 diabetes.

This rearrangement joins TRBV30 to TRBJ2-1, with 7 bases identical to TRBD2. The CDR3 is 14 amino acids. In germline, CDR1 is GTSNPN, CDR2 SVGIG (reference sequence). The V and J ends lost 2 bases and 7 bases, in that order; junction bases with no gene match: 8. The CDR3 here is CAWSRLAEENEQFF. CDR3 nucleotides: TGTGCCTGGAGTAGGCTAGCGGAGGAGAATGAGCAGTTCTTC.

This clone was counted between two and nine times. The chain couples TRBV10-3 to TRBJ2-3; D may be TRBD2 (6 bases). V dropped 2 bases and J dropped 0 bases, with 15 bases sitting between them. The CDR3 covers 17 residues. CDR1 ENHRY and CDR2 SYGVKD come from the germline V gene. CDR3 sequence: CAISEPPGGASTDTQYF. The CDR3 nucleotides are TGTGCCATCAGTGAGCCCCCGGGCGGGGCCAGCACAGATACGCAGTATTTT.

This clone was detected only a few times. The chain has TRBV19 and TRBJ1-1, with TRBD1 as a possible D gene (5 bases). Germline CDR1 and CDR2: LNHDA and SQIVND (reference sequence). The V and J ends lost 8 bases and 5 bases respectively, with 12 bases between them. CDR3 length: 12 residues. The CDR3 here is CASQFPGTEAFF. Written as DNA, the CDR3 is TGTGCCAGTCAATTCCCAGGGACTGAAGCTTTCTTT.

The J gene is TRBJ1-3, the V gene TRBV6-5; D perhaps matches TRBD1 (6 bases). The CDR3 has 15 residues. Trimming removed 1 base at V and 4 bases at J, with 11 bases between. CDR1 and CDR2 (germline): MNHEY, SVGAGI. The CDR3 region has the DNA TGTGCCAGCAGTTACTGGGGGGCGAAGGGAAACACCATATATTTT. Translating gives CASSYWGAKGNTIYF.

The gene calls are TRBV11-2 and TRBJ1-3; no firm D call. The ends were cut back, 4 bases at V and 4 bases at J, with 5 bases in the middle. This CDR3 region has 12 residues. In germline, CDR1 is SGHAT, CDR2 FQNNGV. CDR3 sequence: CASSSPGNTIYF. DNA for the CDR3: TGTGCCAGCAGCTCCCCCGGAAACACCATATATTTT.

The chain combines TRBV27 with TRBJ2-7, with D tentatively TRBD2 (6 bases). The germline V gene has CDR1 MNHEY and CDR2 SMNVEV (reference sequence). The CDR3 consists of 12 residues. V gave up 8 bases and J gave up 5 bases, with 13 bases separating them. CDR3 region: CASSSRRDEQYF. The CDR3 DNA follows: TGTGCCAGCTCATCTCGGAGGGACGAGCAGTACTTC.

The rearrangement joins TRBV6-5 to TRBJ1-6; D is ambiguous. From germline, CDR1 is MNHEY and CDR2 SVGAGI. V shed 4 bases and J shed 11 bases, with 9 bases lying between them. The CDR3 has 12 amino acids. The CDR3 protein is CASSSFGAPLHF. The CDR3 DNA reads TGTGCCAGCAGTTCGTTTGGGGCACCCCTCCACTTT.

A single count supports this clone. The chain employs TRBV9 and TRBJ1-4; no firm D call. Germline CDR1 SGDLS, CDR2 YYNGEE. The CDR3 sequence is 13 residues long. V shed 4 bases and J shed 8 bases, with 12 bases lying between them. The CDR3 DNA reads TGTGCCAGCAGCACCTCCGGAGGGGAAAAACTGTTTTTT. Its translation is CASSTSGGEKLFF.